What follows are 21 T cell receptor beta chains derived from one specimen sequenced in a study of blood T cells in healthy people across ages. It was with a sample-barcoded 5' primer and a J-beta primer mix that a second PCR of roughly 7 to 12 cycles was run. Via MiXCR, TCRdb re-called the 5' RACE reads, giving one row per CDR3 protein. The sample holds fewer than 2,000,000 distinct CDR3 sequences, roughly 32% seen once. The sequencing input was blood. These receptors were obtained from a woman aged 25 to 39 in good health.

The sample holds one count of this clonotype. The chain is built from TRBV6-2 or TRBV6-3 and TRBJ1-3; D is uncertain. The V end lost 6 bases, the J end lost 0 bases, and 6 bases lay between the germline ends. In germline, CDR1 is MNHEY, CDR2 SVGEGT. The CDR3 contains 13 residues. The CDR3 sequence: CASRLFSGNTIYF. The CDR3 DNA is TGTGCCAGCAGACTGTTCTCTGGAAACACCATATATTTT.

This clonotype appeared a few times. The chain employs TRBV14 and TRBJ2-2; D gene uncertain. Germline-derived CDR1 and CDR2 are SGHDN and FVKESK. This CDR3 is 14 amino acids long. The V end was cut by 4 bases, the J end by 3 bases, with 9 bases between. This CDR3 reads CASSPRGDTGELFF. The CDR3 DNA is TGTGCCAGCAGCCCTCGTGGGGACACCGGGGAGCTGTTTTTT. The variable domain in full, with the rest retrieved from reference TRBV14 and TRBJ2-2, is EAGVTQFPSHSVIEKGQTVTLRCDPISGHDNLYWYRRVMGKEIKFLLHFVKESKQDESGMPNNRFLAERTGGTYSTLKVQPAELEDSGVYFCASSPRGDTGELFFGEGSRLTVL.

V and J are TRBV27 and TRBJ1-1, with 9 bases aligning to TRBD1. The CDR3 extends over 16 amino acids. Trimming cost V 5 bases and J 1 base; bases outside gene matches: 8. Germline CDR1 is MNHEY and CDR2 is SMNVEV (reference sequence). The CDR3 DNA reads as TGTGCCAGCAGTCCCCGGACAGGGGTAACGAACACTGAAGCTTTCTTT. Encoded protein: CASSPRTGVTNTEAFF.

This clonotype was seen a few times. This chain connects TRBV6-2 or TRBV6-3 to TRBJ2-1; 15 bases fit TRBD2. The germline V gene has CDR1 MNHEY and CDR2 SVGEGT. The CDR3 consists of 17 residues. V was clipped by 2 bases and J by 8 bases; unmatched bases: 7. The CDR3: CASSYIRGLAGGYEQFF. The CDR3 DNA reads TGTGCCAGCAGTTACATTCGGGGACTAGCGGGAGGCTATGAGCAGTTCTTC.

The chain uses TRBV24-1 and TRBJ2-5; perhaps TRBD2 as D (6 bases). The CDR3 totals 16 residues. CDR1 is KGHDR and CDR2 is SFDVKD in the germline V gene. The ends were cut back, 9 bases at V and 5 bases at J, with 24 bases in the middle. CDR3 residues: CATAPGVAAVGETQYF. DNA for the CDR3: TGTGCCACCGCGCCAGGTGTAGCGGCGGTGGGTGAGACCCAGTACTTC.

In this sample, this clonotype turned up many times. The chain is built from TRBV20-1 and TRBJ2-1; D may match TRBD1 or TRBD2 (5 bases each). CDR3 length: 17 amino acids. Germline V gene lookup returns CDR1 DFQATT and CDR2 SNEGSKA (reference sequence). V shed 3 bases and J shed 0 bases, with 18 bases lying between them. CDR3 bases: TGCAGTGCTAGTTGGGGCGGGCCACTAAGCTCCTACAATGAGCAGTTCTTC. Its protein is CSASWGGPLSSYNEQFF.

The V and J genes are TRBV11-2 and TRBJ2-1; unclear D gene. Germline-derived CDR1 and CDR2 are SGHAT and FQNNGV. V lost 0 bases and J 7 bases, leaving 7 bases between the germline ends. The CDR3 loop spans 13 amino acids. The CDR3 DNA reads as TGTGCCAGCAGCTTAGAGGTACAGAATGAGCAGTTCTTC. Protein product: CASSLEVQNEQFF.

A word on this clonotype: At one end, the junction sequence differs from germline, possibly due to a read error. CDR3 loop: CSARGGGAKTSWGYGHTF. In DNA, the CDR3 is TGCAGTGCTAGGGGGGGAGGGGCGAAAACCTCCTGGGGCTATGGCCACACCTTC. J is TRBJ1-2 and V is TRBV20-1; possibly TRBD1 for D (5 bases). The CDR3 runs to 18 residues. Per the germline V gene, CDR1 is DFQATT and CDR2 is SNEGSKA (reference sequence).

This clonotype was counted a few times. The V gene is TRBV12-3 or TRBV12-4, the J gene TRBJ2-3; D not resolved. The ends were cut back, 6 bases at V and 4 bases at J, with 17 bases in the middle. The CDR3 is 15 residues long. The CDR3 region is CASSLVGTGADTQYF. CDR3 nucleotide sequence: TGTGCCAGCAGCCTAGTAGGCACCGGCGCAGATACGCAGTATTTT.

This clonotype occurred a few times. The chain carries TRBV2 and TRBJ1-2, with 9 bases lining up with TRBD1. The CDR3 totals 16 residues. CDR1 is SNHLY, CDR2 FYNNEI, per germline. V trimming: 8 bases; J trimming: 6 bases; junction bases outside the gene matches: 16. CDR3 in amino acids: CASGGTGFNFVDGYTF. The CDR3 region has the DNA TGTGCCAGCGGGGGGACAGGGTTTAACTTTGTCGATGGCTACACCTTC. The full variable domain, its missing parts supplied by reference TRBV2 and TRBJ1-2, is EPEVTQTPSHQVTQMGQEVILRCVPISNHLYFYWYRQILGQKVEFLVSFYNNEISEKSEIFDDQFSVERPDGSNFTLKIRSTKLEDSAMYFCASGGTGFNFVDGYTFGSGTRLTVV.

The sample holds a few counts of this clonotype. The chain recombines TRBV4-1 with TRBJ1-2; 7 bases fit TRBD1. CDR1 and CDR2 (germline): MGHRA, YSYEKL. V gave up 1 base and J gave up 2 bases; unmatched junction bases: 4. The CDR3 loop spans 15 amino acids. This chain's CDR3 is CASSQVTGPNYGYTF. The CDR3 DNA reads TGCGCCAGCAGCCAAGTGACAGGGCCCAACTATGGCTACACCTTC.

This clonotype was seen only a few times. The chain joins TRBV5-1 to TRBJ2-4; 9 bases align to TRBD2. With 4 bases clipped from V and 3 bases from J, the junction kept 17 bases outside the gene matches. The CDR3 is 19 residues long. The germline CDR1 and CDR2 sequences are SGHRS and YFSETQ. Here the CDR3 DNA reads TGCGCCAGCAGCCCGTTAGCGGGAGTTCGAGGTATTGGCAAAAACATTCAGTACTTC. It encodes CASSPLAGVRGIGKNIQYF.

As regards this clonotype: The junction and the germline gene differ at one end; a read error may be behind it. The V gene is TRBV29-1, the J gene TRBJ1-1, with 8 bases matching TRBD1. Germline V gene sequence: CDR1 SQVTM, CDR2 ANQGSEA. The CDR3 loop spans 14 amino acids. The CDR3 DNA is TGCAGCTATGACAGGGGAGTTGCATACACTGGAGCTTTCTTT. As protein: CSYDRGVAYTGAFF.

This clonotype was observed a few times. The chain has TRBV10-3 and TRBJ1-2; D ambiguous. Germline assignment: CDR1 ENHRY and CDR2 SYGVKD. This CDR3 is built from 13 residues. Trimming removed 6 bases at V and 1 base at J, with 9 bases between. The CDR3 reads CAIRGNLNYGYTF. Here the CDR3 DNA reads TGTGCCATCAGGGGAAACCTTAACTATGGCTACACCTTC.

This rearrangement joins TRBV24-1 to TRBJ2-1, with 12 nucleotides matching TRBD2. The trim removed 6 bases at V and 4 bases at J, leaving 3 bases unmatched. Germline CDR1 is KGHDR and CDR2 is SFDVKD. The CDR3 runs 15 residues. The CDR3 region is CATSPGLAGYNEQFF. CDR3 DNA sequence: TGTGCCACCAGTCCGGGACTAGCGGGTTACAATGAGCAGTTCTTC.

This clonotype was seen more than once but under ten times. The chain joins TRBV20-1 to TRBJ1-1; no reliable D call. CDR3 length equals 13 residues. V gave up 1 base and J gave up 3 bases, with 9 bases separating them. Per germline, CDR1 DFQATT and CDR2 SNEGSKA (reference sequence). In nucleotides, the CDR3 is TGCAGTGCTAGAGGAGTGATCTACACTGAAGCTTTCTTT. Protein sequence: CSARGVIYTEAFF.

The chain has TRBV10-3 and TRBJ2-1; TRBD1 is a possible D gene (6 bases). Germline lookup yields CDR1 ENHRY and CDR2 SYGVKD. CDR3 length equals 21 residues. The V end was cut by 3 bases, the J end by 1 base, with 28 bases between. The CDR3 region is CAISDPLVQGSFIMSYNEQFF. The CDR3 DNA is TGTGCCATCAGTGACCCTCTGGTGCAGGGGTCATTTATCATGTCCTACAATGAGCAGTTCTTC.

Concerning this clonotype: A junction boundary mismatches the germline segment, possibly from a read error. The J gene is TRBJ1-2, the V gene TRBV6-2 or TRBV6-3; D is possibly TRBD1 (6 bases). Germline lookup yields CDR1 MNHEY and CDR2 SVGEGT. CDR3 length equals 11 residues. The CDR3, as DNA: TGTGCCAGCAGGACAGGAGGTGGCCACACCTTC. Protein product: CASRTGGGHTF.

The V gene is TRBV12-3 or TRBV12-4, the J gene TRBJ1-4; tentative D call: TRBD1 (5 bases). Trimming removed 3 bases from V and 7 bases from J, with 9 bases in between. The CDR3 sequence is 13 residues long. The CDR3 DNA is TGTGCCAGCAGTTTGGACATCGGTGAAAAACTGTTTTTT. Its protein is CASSLDIGEKLFF.

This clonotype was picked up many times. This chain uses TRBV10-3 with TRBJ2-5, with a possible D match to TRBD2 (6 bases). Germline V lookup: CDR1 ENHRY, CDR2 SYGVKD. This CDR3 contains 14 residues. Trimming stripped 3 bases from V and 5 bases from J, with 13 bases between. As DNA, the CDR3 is TGTGCCATCAGTGACCTTCACAGCGGGGAGACCCAGTACTTC. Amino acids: CAISDLHSGETQYF.

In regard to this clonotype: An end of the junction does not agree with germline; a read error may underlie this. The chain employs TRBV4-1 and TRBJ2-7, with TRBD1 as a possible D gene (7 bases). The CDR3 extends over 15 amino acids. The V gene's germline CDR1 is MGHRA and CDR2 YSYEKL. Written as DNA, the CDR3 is TGCACCAGCAGCCAAGCTGCAGGGGGGTCCTACGAGCAGTACTTC. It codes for CTSSQAAGGSYEQYF.